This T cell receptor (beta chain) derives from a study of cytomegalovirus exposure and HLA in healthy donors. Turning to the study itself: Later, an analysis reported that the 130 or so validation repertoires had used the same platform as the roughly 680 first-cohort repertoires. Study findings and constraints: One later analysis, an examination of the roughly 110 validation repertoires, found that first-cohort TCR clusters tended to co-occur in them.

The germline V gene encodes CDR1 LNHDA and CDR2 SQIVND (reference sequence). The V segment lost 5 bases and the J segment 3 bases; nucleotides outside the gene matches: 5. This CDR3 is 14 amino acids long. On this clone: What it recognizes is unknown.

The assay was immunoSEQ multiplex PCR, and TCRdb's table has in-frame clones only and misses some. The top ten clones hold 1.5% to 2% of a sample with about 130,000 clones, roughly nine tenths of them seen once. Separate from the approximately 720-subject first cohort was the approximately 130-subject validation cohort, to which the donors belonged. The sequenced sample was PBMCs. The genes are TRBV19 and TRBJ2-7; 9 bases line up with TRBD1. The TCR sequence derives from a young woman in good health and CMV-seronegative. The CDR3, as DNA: TGTGCCAGTAGTCCCGGGACAGGGAACTACGAGCAGTACTTC. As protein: CASSPGTGNYEQYF. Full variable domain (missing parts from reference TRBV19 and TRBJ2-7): DGGITQSPKYLFRKEGQNVTLSCEQNLNHDAMYWYRQDPGQGLRLIYYSQIVNDFQKGDIAEGYSVSREKKESFPLTVTSAQKNPTAFYLCASSPGTGNYEQYFGPGTRLTVT.